Each of the 29 T cell receptor beta chains below was sequenced from the same sample in a study of blood T cell repertoires in COVID-19. Clones were read by immunoSEQ multiplex PCR, and TCRdb kept only the in-frame ones, dropping some. Here the sample spans 200,000 to 250,000 clones, 83% being singletons. Sequencing was done on a sample of PBMCs or T cells enriched from blood (not recorded which). These receptors originate from a woman aged 45-65 years who had been exposed to COVID-19.

On this clone itself: This same CDR3 is encoded by further DNA sequences in the sample. This chain joins TRBV7-2 and TRBJ1-2; TRBD1 matches 7 bases. V was clipped by 3 bases and J by 0 bases; unmatched bases: 4. Germline lookup yields CDR1 SGHTA and CDR2 FQGNSA. This CDR3 region has 15 residues. The chain's CDR3 is CASSLSRGSNYGYTF. The CDR3 DNA is TGTGCCAGCAGCTTGAGCAGGGGGTCTAACTATGGCTACACCTTC.

The chain employs TRBV6-2 or TRBV6-3 and TRBJ1-1; 7 bases match TRBD1. CDR1 is MNHEY, CDR2 SVGEGT, per germline. V dropped 0 bases and J dropped 6; count of bases not matched to a gene: 10. The CDR3 totals 16 residues. The CDR3 loop reads CASSYSSYRGVAEAFF. CDR3 nucleotides: TGTGCCAGCAGTTACTCGTCCTACAGGGGAGTCGCTGAAGCTTTCTTT.

The chain uses TRBV19 and TRBJ2-1; 7 nucleotides match TRBD1. The germline gives CDR1 LNHDA, CDR2 SQIVND (reference sequence). V was clipped by 4 bases and J by 2 bases; unmatched bases: 5. The CDR3 is 15 amino acids. The CDR3 DNA follows: TGTGCCAGTAGTACCGACAGGGTGACCTACAATGAGCAGTTCTTC. Its translation: CASSTDRVTYNEQFF.

CDR3 nucleotides: TGTGCCAGTAGTAGACCGATGACAGGAATTAACTATGGCTACACCTTC. It encodes CASSRPMTGINYGYTF. The chain links TRBV19 to TRBJ1-2; possible D gene TRBD1, 6 bases. The length of the CDR3 is 16 residues. The germline V gene encodes CDR1 LNHDA and CDR2 SQIVND (reference sequence). V was shortened by 4 bases and J by 1 base, with 16 bases between the two germline ends.

The chain joins TRBV28 to TRBJ1-2, with a tentative D call TRBD1 (5 bases). CDR3 length: 12 residues. Germline assignment: CDR1 MDHEN and CDR2 SYDVKM. Between the trimmed V and J ends, which lost 8 bases and 4 bases, there was a span of 11 bases. The CDR3 nucleotides read TGTGCCAGCGGCGGGGGAAGCTATGGCTACACCTTC. Its protein is CASGGGSYGYTF.

The genes are TRBV5-4 and TRBJ1-1, with D uncertain. Germline V gene lookup returns CDR1 SGHNT and CDR2 YYREEE (reference sequence). Trimming took 5 bases from V and 1 from J, leaving 12 bases between them. The CDR3 runs to 14 residues. CDR3 protein: CASRSTTPNTEAFF. The CDR3 coding sequence is TGTGCCAGCAGGTCGACAACTCCGAACACTGAAGCTTTCTTT.

This clone was picked up a small number of times. This chain connects TRBV9 to TRBJ2-5; D remains unclear. Germline V gives CDR1 SGDLS, CDR2 YYNGEE. The CDR3 loop spans 12 amino acids. V lost 0 bases to trimming and J lost 5 bases, with 5 bases between them. In DNA form, the CDR3 reads TGTGCCAGCAGCGTAGACGGGGAGACCCAGTACTTC. Its protein product is CASSVDGETQYF. The full variable domain, its missing parts supplied by reference TRBV9 and TRBJ2-5, is DSGVTQTPKHLITATGQRVTLRCSPRSGDLSVYWYQQSLDQGLQFLIQYYNGEERAKGNILERFSAQQFPDLHSELNLSSLELGDSALYFCASSVDGETQYFGPGTRLLVL.

V usage is TRBV27 and J usage is TRBJ1-1; D is unclear. This CDR3 is built from 14 residues. Trimming took off 7 bases at V and 1 base at J, with 13 bases between the two ends. The germline CDR1 and CDR2 sequences are MNHEY and SMNVEV (reference sequence). The CDR3: CASTPNRQNTEAFF. CDR3 nucleotide sequence: TGTGCCAGCACCCCGAACAGACAGAACACTGAAGCTTTCTTT.

The chain links TRBV19 to TRBJ1-1; 9 nucleotides agree with TRBD1. Losses at the gene ends were 8 bases for V and 3 bases for J; bases not matched to a gene: 7. This CDR3 spans 14 amino acids. CDR1 LNHDA and CDR2 SQIVND come from the germline V gene (reference sequence). The CDR3 DNA reads TGTGCCAGTTCCTGGACAGGGGTTGACACTGAAGCTTTCTTT. Amino acids: CASSWTGVDTEAFF.

V and J are TRBV18 and TRBJ1-2; tentative D call: TRBD1 (6 bases). Trimming shortened V by 5 bases and J by 2 bases, and 24 bases separated the two germline ends. Germline assignment: CDR1 KGHSH and CDR2 LQKENI. This CDR3 is built from 18 residues. This CDR3 is CASSDQGGDNTFNYGYTF. CDR3 coding DNA: TGTGCCAGCTCAGACCAGGGTGGGGACAACACATTCAACTATGGCTACACCTTC.

This clone was seen just once. The chain employs TRBV6-2 or TRBV6-3 and TRBJ2-3, with 7 bases identical to TRBD2. The CDR3 contains 17 residues. Germline CDR1 reads MNHEY; CDR2 reads SVGEGT. V lost 7 bases to trimming and J lost 5 bases; unmatched junction nucleotides: 18. CDR3 sequence: CASTPRYRTRGGDTQYF. The CDR3 DNA reads TGTGCCAGCACCCCACGGTACCGGACTAGGGGTGGAGATACGCAGTATTTT.

The rearrangement links TRBV5-1 to TRBJ1-3, with a tentative D call TRBD1 (5 bases). Germline loops: CDR1 SGHRS, CDR2 YFSETQ. The V gene lost 4 bases and the J gene lost 1 base, with 9 bases spanning the gap. The CDR3 loop spans 14 amino acids. CDR3 DNA: TGCGCCAGCAGCCTAGGGGTATCTGGAAACACCATATATTTT. This translates into CASSLGVSGNTIYF.

For the CDR3, the DNA is TGTGCCAGCAGTGATTCCGGCGGGCCCGCTAATGAAAAACTGTTTTTT. Protein: CASSDSGGPANEKLFF. The chain has TRBV25-1 and TRBJ1-4; D unresolved. V was clipped by 3 bases and J by 3 bases, with 14 bases between them. The CDR3 loop spans 16 amino acids. The germline V gene has CDR1 MGHDK and CDR2 SYGVNS. The variable domain in full, with the rest retrieved from reference TRBV25-1 and TRBJ1-4, is EADIYQTPRYLVIGTGKKITLECSQTMGHDKMYWYQQDPGMELHLIHYSYGVNSTEKGDLSSESTVSRIRTEHFPLTLESARPSHTSQYLCASSDSGGPANEKLFFGSGTQLSVL.

The rearrangement uses TRBV2 and TRBJ2-5; the match to TRBD2 covers 11 bases. Trimming took 4 bases from V and 4 from J; bases not matched to a gene: 5. Germline V gene lookup returns CDR1 SNHLY and CDR2 FYNNEI. The CDR3 contains 15 residues. Here the CDR3 DNA reads TGTGCCAGCAGTGCAACGACTAGCGGGGTAGAGACCCAGTACTTC. It translates to CASSATTSGVETQYF.

This chain links TRBV2 with TRBJ1-1; 9 bases map to TRBD1. The junction had 5 bases not matched to a gene; V was cut back by 6 bases and J by 6 bases. Per the germline V gene, CDR1 is SNHLY and CDR2 is FYNNEI. The CDR3 has 13 amino acids. The CDR3 spells CASSWDRDAEAFF. In nucleotides, the CDR3 is TGTGCCAGCAGCTGGGACAGGGATGCTGAAGCTTTCTTT.

This clone was observed a single time. The chain is built from TRBV5-1 and TRBJ2-1; unclear D gene. The V gene's germline CDR1 is SGHRS and CDR2 YFSETQ. This CDR3 comprises 14 residues. V lost 5 bases and J lost 0, with 9 bases in between. The CDR3 sequence: CASRGGSSYNEQFF. The CDR3 DNA reads as TGCGCCAGCAGAGGCGGCAGCTCCTACAATGAGCAGTTCTTC.

The gene calls are TRBV27 and TRBJ2-1; D gene uncertain. This CDR3 is 15 amino acids long. Germline V gene lookup returns CDR1 MNHEY and CDR2 SMNVEV (reference sequence). Trimming took off 0 bases at V and 2 bases at J, with 8 bases between the two ends. In DNA, the CDR3 is TGTGCCAGCAGTTTATCCCCCCCGGCCTACAATGAGCAGTTCTTC. Translation gives CASSLSPPAYNEQFF.

The gene calls are TRBV5-6 and TRBJ2-1, with 8 bases identical to TRBD1. This CDR3 is built from 13 residues. The J segment lost 6 bases and the V segment lost 2 bases, leaving 1 base of the junction unmatched. Germline V CDR1 and CDR2: SGHDT, YYEEEE. The CDR3 sequence is CASSFGQGNEQFF. The CDR3 region has the DNA TGTGCCAGCAGCTTTGGACAGGGCAATGAGCAGTTCTTC.

The J gene is TRBJ1-2, the V gene TRBV7-9; 7 nucleotides agree with TRBD1. The CDR3 spans 14 residues. Germline V lookup: CDR1 SEHNR, CDR2 FQNEAQ (reference sequence). V lost 6 bases, J lost 7 bases, and 11 bases stayed unmatched. The CDR3 DNA is TGTGCCAGCAGGCCAACAGGGGCGGTAGGTGGCTACACCTTC. Residues: CASRPTGAVGGYTF.

The chain couples TRBV7-2 to TRBJ1-2; weak D call: TRBD1 (5 bases). Germline V gene data show CDR1 as SGHTA and CDR2 as FQGNSA. This CDR3 is 14 amino acids long. The ends were cut back, 2 bases at V and 6 bases at J, with 13 bases in the middle. CDR3 DNA: TGTGCCAGCAGCTTAATTAGGCCGGGGGATGGCTACACCTTC. Encoded protein: CASSLIRPGDGYTF.

The V call is TRBV3-1 (or the pseudogene TRBV3-2), the J call TRBJ2-1; TRBD2 matches 8 bases. CDR1 is LGHDT, CDR2 YNNKEL, per germline (reference sequence). This CDR3 comprises 15 residues. The V gene end was trimmed by 5 bases and the J gene end by 9 bases; junction bases not matched to a gene: 12. The CDR3 coding sequence is TGTGCCAGCAGCTGGCGGGGACTAGGAAAAGGTGAGCAGTTCTTC. This codes for CASSWRGLGKGEQFF.

The chain carries TRBV11-2 and TRBJ2-3, with 7 bases lining up with TRBD1. The CDR3 is 16 residues long. Germline CDR1 and CDR2: SGHAT and FQNNGV. V lost 0 bases and J lost 1; bases outside the gene matches: 4. The CDR3 here is CASSLDRQGGTDTQYF. For the CDR3, the DNA is TGTGCCAGCAGCTTAGACCGGCAGGGGGGCACAGATACGCAGTATTTT.

This chain links TRBV19 with TRBJ2-7; 8 bases line up with TRBD1. The CDR3 consists of 14 residues. Trimming took 8 bases from V and 5 from J; bases not matched to a gene: 11. Germline loops: CDR1 LNHDA, CDR2 SQIVND (reference sequence). This CDR3 is CASAPGTGKNEQYF. CDR3 nucleotides: TGTGCCAGTGCTCCAGGGACAGGAAAAAACGAGCAGTACTTC.

J is TRBJ1-2 and V is TRBV6-5; 8 positions match TRBD1. Trimming took 5 bases from V and 4 from J; bases not matched to a gene: 9. Germline V gene lookup returns CDR1 MNHEY and CDR2 SVGAGI. The CDR3 runs 15 residues. CDR3 DNA: TGTGCCAGCAGTCCTGGGACAGGACGAACCTATGGCTACACCTTC. As protein: CASSPGTGRTYGYTF.

This chain connects TRBV5-8 to TRBJ1-2; 8 nucleotides agree with TRBD1. V shed 4 bases, J shed 8 bases, and the junction held 4 bases outside the gene matches. The CDR3 covers 12 residues. Germline loops: CDR1 SGHTS, CDR2 YDEGEE. The CDR3 loop is CASSLRTGGYTF. The DNA of the CDR3 is TGTGCCAGCAGCCTCCGGACAGGGGGCTACACCTTC.

As to this clone: The same CDR3 arises from other DNA sequences in this sample as well. V and J are TRBV30 and TRBJ1-5; D is uncertain. The germline CDR1 and CDR2 sequences are GTSNPN and SVGIG (reference sequence). This CDR3 comprises 13 residues. The V and J ends lost 3 bases and 0 bases respectively, with 6 bases between them. The CDR3 nucleotides are TGTGCCTGGAGCCCAGGTAGCAATCAGCCCCAGCATTTT. It translates to CAWSPGSNQPQHF.

The V and J genes are TRBV4-2 and TRBJ1-6, with TRBD1 as a possible D gene (6 bases). Trimming left V 2 bases short and J 0 bases short, with 17 bases between. The CDR3 is made up of 19 amino acids. CDR1 is LGHNA, CDR2 YNFKEQ, per germline. The CDR3: CASSQKINRVSSYNSPLHF. In nucleotides, the CDR3 is TGTGCCAGCAGCCAAAAAATCAACAGGGTCAGCTCCTATAATTCACCCCTCCACTTT.

This clone occurred a few times. Distinct nucleotide sequences in the sample also encode this CDR3. The chain recombines TRBV13 with TRBJ1-2; D uncertain. CDR1 is PRHDT, CDR2 FYEKMQ, per germline (reference sequence). This CDR3 is 14 amino acids long. Trimming pared 2 bases from V and 4 bases from J, leaving 11 bases between. CDR3 in DNA: TGTGCCAGCAGCTTAAGGGCAGGAGGCTATGGCTACACCTTC. Its protein product is CASSLRAGGYGYTF.

This clone appeared a single time. The rearrangement links TRBV18 to TRBJ2-3, with D possibly matching TRBD1 (6 bases). The CDR3 is 16 residues long. The V end was cut by 3 bases, the J end by 1 base, with 14 bases between. Germline V gene lookup returns CDR1 KGHSH and CDR2 LQKENI. CDR3 sequence reads: CASSPFLQGGTDTQYF. The DNA of the CDR3 is TGTGCCAGCTCACCCTTCTTACAGGGTGGCACAGATACGCAGTATTTT.